This passage covers 21 T cell receptor beta chains from one sample sequenced in a study of blood T cell repertoires in COVID-19 (dated by TCRdb to about 2020). The method behind the library was the immunoSEQ multiplex PCR assay. TCRdb took over this immuneACCESS table, retaining in-frame rearrangements with V and J assigned. Such tables are incomplete; in checked studies, under half of the missing clones stem from an unresolved V gene, and the remainder is unexplained. A total of more than 250,000 clones appear in this sample, approximately 89% of them only once. Of the sample, 1.5% to 2% falls within the top ten clones. Sequenced sample: peripheral blood. These receptors were collected from a woman in her 30s with COVID-19, enrolled during active disease.

The chain has TRBV19 and TRBJ1-4, with a possible D match to TRBD1 (6 bases). V lost 5 bases and J lost 0, with 10 bases in between. This CDR3 region has 15 residues. Germline assignment: CDR1 LNHDA and CDR2 SQIVND (reference sequence). The DNA for the CDR3 is TGTGCCAGTAGTCCCCGACAGGCAACTAATGAAAAACTGTTTTTT. Translation: CASSPRQATNEKLFF.

Concerning this clone: Other DNA sequences within the sample encode an identical CDR3. The genes are TRBV7-9 and TRBJ1-1; perhaps TRBD1 as D (5 bases). Germline V lookup: CDR1 SEHNR, CDR2 FQNEAQ (reference sequence). Trimming took off 5 bases at V and 1 base at J, with 8 bases between the two ends. The CDR3 extends over 13 amino acids. Here the CDR3 reads CASSLGQNTEAFF. CDR3 in DNA: TGTGCCAGCAGCCTCGGACAGAACACTGAAGCTTTCTTT.

The V and J genes are TRBV19 and TRBJ2-1, with 12 positions matching TRBD2. CDR3 length: 15 residues. Germline CDR1 and CDR2: LNHDA and SQIVND (reference sequence). V dropped 6 bases and J dropped 3; count of bases not matched to a gene: 3. The CDR3 coding sequence is TGTGCCAGTAGCCTAGCGGGGGGGCTCTACAATGAGCAGTTCTTC. It encodes CASSLAGGLYNEQFF.

The chain links TRBV7-9 to TRBJ2-2; a possible D gene is TRBD2 (5 bases). Germline CDR1 is SEHNR and CDR2 is FQNEAQ (reference sequence). V was pared by 6 bases and J by 0 bases, with 14 bases between. This CDR3 is built from 16 residues. The CDR3 reads CASRVRAGANTGELFF. Written as DNA, the CDR3 is TGTGCCAGCAGGGTACGGGCCGGGGCGAACACCGGGGAGCTGTTTTTT.

The chain is built from TRBV6-5 and TRBJ1-1, with 7 bases matching TRBD1. The ends lost 4 bases at V and 4 bases at J; junction bases unmatched: 3. Germline lookup yields CDR1 MNHEY and CDR2 SVGAGI. The CDR3 loop spans 13 amino acids. The chain's CDR3 is CASSLAGGTEAFF. As DNA, the CDR3 is TGTGCCAGCAGTTTGGCAGGGGGCACTGAAGCTTTCTTT.

The chain's CDR3 is CASSQDLRGRSNSPLHF. CDR3 DNA sequence: TGTGCCAGCAGCCAAGATTTGCGGGGTCGAAGTAATTCACCCCTCCACTTT. J is TRBJ1-6 and V is TRBV4-2, with D unresolved. The CDR3 loop spans 17 amino acids. Looked up from germline, CDR1 is LGHNA and CDR2 is YNFKEQ. Trimming left V 0 bases short and J 6 bases short, with 15 bases between.

V usage is TRBV7-8 and J usage is TRBJ1-3; 7 bases agree with TRBD1. CDR1 and CDR2 from the germline V gene are SGHVS and FQNEAQ. The CDR3 is 18 amino acids. Unmatched junction bases numbered 13, after V lost 5 bases and J lost 0 bases. CDR3 sequence (DNA): TGTGCCAGCAGCACTTCCGGGACAGCCCTTCTCTCTGGAAACACCATATATTTT. This encodes CASSTSGTALLSGNTIYF.

V usage is TRBV7-2 and J usage is TRBJ2-7; a possible D gene is TRBD1 (5 bases). Germline-derived CDR1 and CDR2 are SGHTA and FQGNSA. Trimming left V 5 bases short and J 5 bases short, with 13 bases between. The CDR3 has 13 residues. CDR3 region: CASSGDRGDEQYV. As DNA, the CDR3 is TGTGCCAGCAGCGGAGACAGAGGTGACGAGCAGTACGTC.

This sequence joins TRBV6-5 and TRBJ1-2; maybe TRBD1 (5 bases). The germline V and J ends were trimmed by 5 bases and 7 bases, with 20 bases remaining between them. This CDR3 spans 15 amino acids. The germline V gene has CDR1 MNHEY and CDR2 SVGAGI. Written as DNA, the CDR3 is TGTGCCAGCAGTCCCGAGACCGCGAAGGGGTTTGGCTACACCTTC. This encodes CASSPETAKGFGYTF.

This clone was counted at least ten times. V and J are TRBV29-1 and TRBJ2-3; 9 bases agree with TRBD1. The CDR3 loop spans 13 amino acids. Unmatched junction bases numbered 5, after V lost 6 bases and J lost 4 bases. Germline CDR1 SQVTM, CDR2 ANQGSEA. CDR3 DNA sequence: TGCAGCGTGCGGACAGGGGAGGCAGATACGCAGTATTTT. It encodes CSVRTGEADTQYF.

The chain carries TRBV19 and TRBJ1-5, with D possibly TRBD1 on 5 matching bases. The CDR3 is 16 residues long. Germline V lookup: CDR1 LNHDA, CDR2 SQIVND (reference sequence). V lost 4 bases to trimming and J lost 1 base, with 14 bases between them. CDR3 nucleotide sequence: TGTGCCAGTAGTAGACGACAGACCGCGAGCAATCAGCCCCAGCATTTT. This codes for CASSRRQTASNQPQHF.

The chain is built from TRBV27 and TRBJ2-7; perhaps TRBD2 as D (6 bases). Germline V gene lookup returns CDR1 MNHEY and CDR2 SMNVEV (reference sequence). Between the trimmed V and J ends, which lost 3 bases and 0 bases, there was a span of 9 bases. The CDR3 is 14 residues long. The CDR3 protein is CASSLWRGSYEQYF. CDR3 DNA sequence: TGTGCCAGCAGTTTGTGGCGGGGCTCCTACGAGCAGTACTTC.

The chain combines TRBV7-2 with TRBJ2-4, with D tentatively TRBD1 (6 bases). Germline CDR1 is SGHTA and CDR2 is FQGNSA. V gave up 5 bases and J gave up 16 bases, with 21 bases separating them. The CDR3 is made up of 13 amino acids. The CDR3 loop reads CASSPRQALPLYF. The DNA for the CDR3 is TGTGCCAGCAGCCCCCGACAGGCCCTCCCTTTATACTTC.

V and J are TRBV4-3 and TRBJ2-3, with TRBD2 identical over 11 bases. This CDR3 is 19 amino acids long. J was trimmed by 1 base and V by 0 bases; bases with no gene match: 9. Germline V CDR1 and CDR2: LGHNA, YSLEER. CDR3 coding DNA: TGCGCCAGCAGCCAAGATCTATCTAGCGGGGGGCAAGGCACAGATACGCAGTATTTT. It encodes CASSQDLSSGGQGTDTQYF.

This chain connects TRBV6-5 to TRBJ1-2, with TRBD1 identical over 8 bases. Germline values: CDR1 MNHEY, CDR2 SVGAGI. The J segment lost 4 bases and the V segment lost 0 bases, leaving 7 bases of the junction unmatched. The CDR3 totals 16 residues. The chain's CDR3 is CASSYSPTGVGYGYTF. Written as DNA, the CDR3 is TGTGCCAGCAGTTACTCGCCGACAGGGGTGGGCTATGGCTACACCTTC.

This clone was seen a single time. The J gene is TRBJ2-7, the V gene TRBV2, with D possibly TRBD1 on 6 matching bases. CDR1 and CDR2 from the germline V gene are SNHLY and FYNNEI. CDR3 size: 13 residues. Between the trimmed V and J ends, which lost 2 bases and 2 bases, there was a span of 7 bases. This chain's CDR3 is CASSETGPYEQYF. DNA of the CDR3: TGTGCCAGCAGTGAAACAGGGCCCTACGAGCAGTACTTC.

This rearrangement joins TRBV19 to TRBJ2-1; TRBD1 agrees at 7 bases. Germline V gene data show CDR1 as LNHDA and CDR2 as SQIVND (reference sequence). The junction had 9 bases not matched to a gene; V was cut back by 4 bases and J by 0 bases. This CDR3 is 17 amino acids long. DNA of the CDR3: TGTGCCAGTAGTAAAAGACAGGGCTTCAGCTCCTACAATGAGCAGTTCTTC. Translation: CASSKRQGFSSYNEQFF.

This rearrangement joins TRBV27 to TRBJ1-5, with TRBD1 as a possible D gene (5 bases). With 10 bases removed from V and 2 bases from J, the gap between germline ends came to 18 bases. Germline V gene data show CDR1 as MNHEY and CDR2 as SMNVEV (reference sequence). The CDR3 consists of 15 residues. CDR3 sequence (DNA): TGTGCCACCTCGTCAGGGATAGATGGCAATCAGCCCCAGCATTTT. It specifies CATSSGIDGNQPQHF.

V is TRBV5-4 and J is TRBJ2-5; D gene unclear. There are 15 residues in the CDR3. Germline CDR1 SGHNT, CDR2 YYREEE (reference sequence). The ends were cut back, 3 bases at V and 7 bases at J, with 19 bases in the middle. DNA for the CDR3: TGTGCCAGCAGCTCAAGGATAGGAGATTGGAGGACCCAGTACTTC. Translated: CASSSRIGDWRTQYF.

This chain links TRBV18 with TRBJ2-5; 13 bases map to TRBD2. Looked up from germline, CDR1 is KGHSH and CDR2 is LQKENI. The V segment lost 6 bases and the J segment 2 bases; nucleotides outside the gene matches: 6. The CDR3 sequence is 16 residues long. CDR3 protein: CASSLGLAGVQETQYF. In nucleotides, the CDR3 is TGTGCCAGCTCCCTCGGACTAGCGGGGGTACAAGAGACCCAGTACTTC.

The rearrangement uses TRBV6-5 and TRBJ1-6; D gene unclear. This CDR3 is built from 15 residues. Germline CDR1 and CDR2: MNHEY and SVGAGI. Trimming pared 6 bases from V and 5 bases from J, leaving 14 bases between. Written as DNA, the CDR3 is TGTGCCAGCAGAGGACGGGGAAGCAATAATTCACCCCTCCACTTT. Protein: CASRGRGSNNSPLHF.